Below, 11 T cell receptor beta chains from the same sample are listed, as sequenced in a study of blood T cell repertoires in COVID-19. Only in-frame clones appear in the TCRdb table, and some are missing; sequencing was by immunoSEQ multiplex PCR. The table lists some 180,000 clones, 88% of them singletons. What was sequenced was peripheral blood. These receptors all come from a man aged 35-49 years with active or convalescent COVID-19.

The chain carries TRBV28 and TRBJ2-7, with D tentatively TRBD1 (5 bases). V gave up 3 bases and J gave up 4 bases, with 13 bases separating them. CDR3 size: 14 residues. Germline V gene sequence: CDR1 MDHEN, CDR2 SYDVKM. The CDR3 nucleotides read TGTGCCAGCAGTTTCAGGACATTAAGTTACGAGCAGTACTTC. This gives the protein CASSFRTLSYEQYF.

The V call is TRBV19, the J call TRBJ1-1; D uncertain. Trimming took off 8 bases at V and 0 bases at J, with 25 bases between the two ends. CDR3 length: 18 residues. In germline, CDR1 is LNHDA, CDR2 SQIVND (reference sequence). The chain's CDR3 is CASGLDRVKGDLNTEAFF. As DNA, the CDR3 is TGTGCCAGTGGACTCGATCGTGTTAAGGGCGACCTGAACACTGAAGCTTTCTTT.

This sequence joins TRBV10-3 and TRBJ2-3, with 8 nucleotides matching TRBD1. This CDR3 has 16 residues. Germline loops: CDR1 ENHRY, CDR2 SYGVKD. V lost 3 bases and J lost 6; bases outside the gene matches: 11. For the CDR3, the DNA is TGTGCCATCAGTGATTCCTTGACAGGGGCATTCGATACGCAGTATTTT. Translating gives CAISDSLTGAFDTQYF.

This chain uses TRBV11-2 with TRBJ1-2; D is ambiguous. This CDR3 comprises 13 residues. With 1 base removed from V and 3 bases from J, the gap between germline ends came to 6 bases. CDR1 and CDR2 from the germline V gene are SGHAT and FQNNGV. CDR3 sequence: CASSLGRDYGYTF. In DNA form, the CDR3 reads TGTGCCAGCAGCTTAGGGAGAGACTATGGCTACACCTTC.

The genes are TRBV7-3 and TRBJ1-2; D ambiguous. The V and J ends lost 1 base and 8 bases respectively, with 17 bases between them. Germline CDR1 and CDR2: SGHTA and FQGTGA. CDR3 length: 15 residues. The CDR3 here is CASSLKSSGLEGYTF. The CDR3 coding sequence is TGTGCCAGCAGCTTAAAGAGTTCGGGGTTGGAGGGCTACACCTTC.

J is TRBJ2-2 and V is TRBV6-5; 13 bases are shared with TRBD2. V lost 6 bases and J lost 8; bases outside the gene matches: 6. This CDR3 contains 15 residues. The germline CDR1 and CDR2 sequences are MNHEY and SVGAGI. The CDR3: CASRWTSGSGGELFF. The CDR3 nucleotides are TGTGCCAGCAGATGGACTAGCGGGAGCGGAGGGGAGCTGTTTTTT.

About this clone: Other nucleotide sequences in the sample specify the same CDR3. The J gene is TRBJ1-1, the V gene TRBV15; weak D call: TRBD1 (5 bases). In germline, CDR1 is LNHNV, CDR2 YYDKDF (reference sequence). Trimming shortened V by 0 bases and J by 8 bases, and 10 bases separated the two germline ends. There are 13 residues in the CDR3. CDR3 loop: CATSRDRVTEAFF. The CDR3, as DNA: TGTGCCACCAGCAGAGACAGGGTGACCGAAGCTTTCTTT.

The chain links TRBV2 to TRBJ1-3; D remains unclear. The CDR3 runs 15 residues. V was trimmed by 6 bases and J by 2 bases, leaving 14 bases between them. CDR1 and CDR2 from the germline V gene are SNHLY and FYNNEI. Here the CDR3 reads CASRNGVLAGNTIYF. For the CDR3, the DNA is TGTGCCAGCAGGAACGGGGTTTTAGCTGGAAACACCATATATTTT. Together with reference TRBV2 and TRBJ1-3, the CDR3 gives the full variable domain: EPEVTQTPSHQVTQMGQEVILRCVPISNHLYFYWYRQILGQKVEFLVSFYNNEISEKSEIFDDQFSVERPDGSNFTLKIRSTKLEDSAMYFCASRNGVLAGNTIYFGEGSWLTVV.

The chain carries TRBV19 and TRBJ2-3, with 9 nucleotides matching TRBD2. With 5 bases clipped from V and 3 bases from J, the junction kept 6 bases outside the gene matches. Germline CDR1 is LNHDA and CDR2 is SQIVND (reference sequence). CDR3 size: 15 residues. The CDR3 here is CASSRGSGGTDTQYF. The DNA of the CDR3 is TGTGCCAGTAGTCGGGGTAGCGGGGGTACAGATACGCAGTATTTT. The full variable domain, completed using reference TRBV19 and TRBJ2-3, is DGGITQSPKYLFRKEGQNVTLSCEQNLNHDAMYWYRQDPGQGLRLIYYSQIVNDFQKGDIAEGYSVSREKKESFPLTVTSAQKNPTAFYLCASSRGSGGTDTQYFGPGTRLTVL.

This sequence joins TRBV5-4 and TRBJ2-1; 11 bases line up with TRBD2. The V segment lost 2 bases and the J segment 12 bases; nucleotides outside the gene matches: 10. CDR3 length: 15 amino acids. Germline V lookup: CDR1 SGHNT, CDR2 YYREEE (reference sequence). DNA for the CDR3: TGTGCCAGCAGCTTTGGGACTAGCGGCCCTCGGGGGCAGTTCTTC. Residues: CASSFGTSGPRGQFF.

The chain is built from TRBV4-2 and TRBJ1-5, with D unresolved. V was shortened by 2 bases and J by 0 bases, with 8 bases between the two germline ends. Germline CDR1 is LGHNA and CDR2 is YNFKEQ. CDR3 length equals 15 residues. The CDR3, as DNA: TGTGCCAGCAGCCAAAGCGTACTTAGCAATCAGCCCCAGCATTTT. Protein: CASSQSVLSNQPQHF.